What follows are 12 T cell receptor beta chains derived from one specimen sequenced in a study of cytomegalovirus exposure and HLA in healthy donors. The PCR used 60 Vbeta and 13 Jbeta primers. Generated by immunoSEQ multiplex PCR, the TCRdb table keeps only in-frame clones and is missing some. The sample carries around 36,000 clones, roughly 81% recorded once. The sample consisted of PBMCs. The receptors were gathered from a woman in her forties in good health and CMV-seronegative.

The chain uses TRBV7-6 and TRBJ1-2, with D perhaps TRBD1 (6 bases). V lost 5 bases, J lost 2 bases, and 12 bases lay in between. Germline V gives CDR1 SGHVS, CDR2 FNYEAQ. This CDR3 comprises 14 residues. The CDR3 sequence is CASSPTQGNYGYTF. For the CDR3, the DNA is TGTGCCAGCAGCCCTACACAGGGAAACTATGGCTACACCTTC.

The J gene is TRBJ2-3, the V gene TRBV5-1; D perhaps matches TRBD1 (5 bases). The ends were cut back, 2 bases at V and 1 base at J, with 11 bases in the middle. Germline V CDR1 and CDR2: SGHRS, YFSETQ. This CDR3 spans 15 amino acids. This CDR3 reads CASSFGEGGTDTQYF. The DNA for the CDR3 is TGCGCCAGCAGCTTTGGGGAAGGGGGCACAGATACGCAGTATTTT.

V usage is TRBV25-1 and J usage is TRBJ2-2; 9 nucleotides line up with TRBD1. Germline-derived CDR1 and CDR2 are MGHDK and SYGVNS. The CDR3 has 16 residues. V shed 1 base and J 5 bases; nucleotides not matched to a gene: 5. CDR3: CASSELRTGETGELFF. Here the CDR3 DNA reads TGTGCCAGCAGTGAATTGAGGACAGGGGAAACCGGGGAGCTGTTTTTT. Using reference TRBV25-1 and TRBJ2-2 for the parts outside the CDR3, the full variable domain is EADIYQTPRYLVIGTGKKITLECSQTMGHDKMYWYQQDPGMELHLIHYSYGVNSTEKGDLSSESTVSRIRTEHFPLTLESARPSHTSQYLCASSELRTGETGELFFGEGSRLTVL.

This chain uses TRBV29-1 with TRBJ2-3; 10 bases are a match to TRBD2. The CDR3 consists of 15 residues. Germline V gene data show CDR1 as SQVTM and CDR2 as ANQGSEA. The junction had 12 bases not matched to a gene; V was cut back by 7 bases and J by 5 bases. DNA for the CDR3: TGCAGCGCGACCCCCACTAGCGGGGCTGGAGATACGCAGTATTTT. It is translated as CSATPTSGAGDTQYF.

The chain joins TRBV27 to TRBJ1-1; possible D gene TRBD1, 6 bases. This CDR3 region has 14 residues. V shed 4 bases and J shed 5 bases, with 14 bases lying between them. From germline, CDR1 is MNHEY and CDR2 SMNVEV (reference sequence). The CDR3 coding sequence is TGTGCCAGCAGTTCTGACAGGACGGGGACTGAAGCTTTCTTT. Amino acids: CASSSDRTGTEAFF.

The chain combines TRBV19 with TRBJ2-6, with 8 bases lining up with TRBD1. With V trimmed by 5 bases and J by 3 bases, 6 bases remained unmatched. Germline V gene sequence: CDR1 LNHDA, CDR2 SQIVND (reference sequence). The CDR3 totals 16 residues. In nucleotides, the CDR3 is TGTGCCAGTAGTCGATCAACAGGGGGTGGGGCCAACGTCCTGACTTTC. This gives the protein CASSRSTGGGANVLTF.

The V call is TRBV7-9, the J call TRBJ1-2; 7 nucleotides agree with TRBD1. V gave up 6 bases and J gave up 8 bases; unmatched junction bases: 9. This CDR3 region has 13 residues. The germline gives CDR1 SEHNR, CDR2 FQNEAQ (reference sequence). In DNA form, the CDR3 reads TGTGCCAGCAGTGCAAAAGACAGGGAAGGCTACACCTTC. This translates into CASSAKDREGYTF.

The chain joins TRBV11-1 to TRBJ2-5; 9 positions agree with TRBD1. V lost 7 bases and J lost 1; bases outside the gene matches: 7. The CDR3 has 15 amino acids. The germline gives CDR1 SGHAT, CDR2 FQDESV (reference sequence). CDR3 region: CASTFQDRGQETQYF. In DNA form, the CDR3 reads TGTGCCAGCACCTTCCAGGACAGGGGCCAAGAGACCCAGTACTTC.

This chain uses TRBV1 with TRBJ2-6; the D segment call TRBD1 is taken from the table without a DNA check. TRBV1 is marked as a pseudogene. The CDR3 has 23 amino acids. In DNA, the CDR3 is TGCACCAGCAGCCAAGATCGACCTAAAACGGGACAGGGGCGAAGCTCTGGGGCCAACGTCCTGACTTTC. This codes for CTSSQDRPKTGQGRSSGANVLTF.

The rearrangement uses TRBV7-9 and TRBJ1-4; 7 bases map to TRBD1. The CDR3 extends over 14 amino acids. CDR1 and CDR2 from the germline V gene are SEHNR and FQNEAQ (reference sequence). V shed 5 bases and J 4 bases; nucleotides not matched to a gene: 4. The CDR3 bases are TGTGCCAGCAGCCTCGGGACAGTTAATGAAAAACTGTTTTTT. Translated, it gives CASSLGTVNEKLFF.

As DNA, the CDR3 is TGTGCCAGCAGCTTACCGAGGCGGGGGTTTAGGGGCTACACCTTC. It is translated as CASSLPRRGFRGYTF. The rearrangement links TRBV7-8 to TRBJ1-2; TRBD1 might be the D (5 bases). Germline CDR1 is SGHVS and CDR2 is FQNEAQ. The CDR3 has 15 amino acids. The V gene lost 2 bases and the J gene lost 8 bases, with 18 bases spanning the gap.

The chain has TRBV2 and TRBJ1-2; 8 bases are shared with TRBD1. Germline V gene sequence: CDR1 SNHLY, CDR2 FYNNEI. This CDR3 contains 14 residues. The J segment lost 6 bases and the V segment lost 8 bases, leaving 11 bases of the junction unmatched. CDR3 sequence: CASRAGGPINGYTF. As DNA, the CDR3 is TGTGCCAGCCGGGCAGGGGGCCCTATCAATGGCTACACCTTC.